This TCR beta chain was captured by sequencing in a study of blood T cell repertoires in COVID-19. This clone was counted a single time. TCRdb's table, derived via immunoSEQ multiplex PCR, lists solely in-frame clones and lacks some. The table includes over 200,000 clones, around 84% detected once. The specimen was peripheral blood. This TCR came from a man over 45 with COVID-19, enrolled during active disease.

The CDR3 DNA reads as TGTGCCAGTAGTGACGCAGGGAGGGGCATAGCCAAAAACATTCAGTACTTC. Translating gives CASSDAGRGIAKNIQYF. This chain links TRBV19 with TRBJ2-4; 7 positions match TRBD2. J was trimmed by 0 bases and V by 5 bases; bases with no gene match: 10. CDR1 is LNHDA and CDR2 is SQIVND in the germline V gene (reference sequence). The length of the CDR3 is 17 residues.